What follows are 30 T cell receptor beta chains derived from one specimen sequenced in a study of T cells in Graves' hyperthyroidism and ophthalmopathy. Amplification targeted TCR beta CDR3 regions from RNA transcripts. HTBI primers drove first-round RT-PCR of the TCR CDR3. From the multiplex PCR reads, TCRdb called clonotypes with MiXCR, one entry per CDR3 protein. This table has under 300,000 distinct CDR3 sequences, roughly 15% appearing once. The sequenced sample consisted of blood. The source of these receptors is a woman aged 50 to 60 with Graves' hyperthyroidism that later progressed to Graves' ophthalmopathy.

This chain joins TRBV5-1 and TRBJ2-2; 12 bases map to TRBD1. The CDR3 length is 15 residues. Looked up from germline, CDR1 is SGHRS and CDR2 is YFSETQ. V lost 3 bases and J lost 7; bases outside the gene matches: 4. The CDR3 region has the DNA TGCGCCAGCAGCTCGGGACAGGGGGCGTTCGGGGAGCTGTTTTTT. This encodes CASSSGQGAFGELFF. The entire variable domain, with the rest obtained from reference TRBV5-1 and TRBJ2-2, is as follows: KAGVTQTPRYLIKTRGQQVTLSCSPISGHRSVSWYQQTPGQGLQFLFEYFSETQRNKGNFPGRFSGRQFSNSRSEMNVSTLELGDSALYLCASSSGQGAFGELFFGEGSRLTVL.

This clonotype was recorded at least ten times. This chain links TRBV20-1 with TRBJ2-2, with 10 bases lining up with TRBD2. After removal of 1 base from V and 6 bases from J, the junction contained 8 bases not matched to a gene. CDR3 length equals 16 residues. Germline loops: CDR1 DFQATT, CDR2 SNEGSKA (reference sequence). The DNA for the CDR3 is TGCAGTGCTAGAGTGCTAGCGGGAGTGAGGGCCGGGGAGCTGTTTTTT. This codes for CSARVLAGVRAGELFF.

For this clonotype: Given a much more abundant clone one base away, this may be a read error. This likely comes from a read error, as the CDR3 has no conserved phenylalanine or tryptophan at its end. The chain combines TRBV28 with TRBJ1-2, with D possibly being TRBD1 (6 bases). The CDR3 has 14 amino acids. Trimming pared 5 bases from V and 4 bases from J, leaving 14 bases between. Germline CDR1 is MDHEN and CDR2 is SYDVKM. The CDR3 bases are TGTGCCAGCAGTCCGGTGACAGGAGCCTATGGCTACACCCTC. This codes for CASSPVTGAYGYTL.

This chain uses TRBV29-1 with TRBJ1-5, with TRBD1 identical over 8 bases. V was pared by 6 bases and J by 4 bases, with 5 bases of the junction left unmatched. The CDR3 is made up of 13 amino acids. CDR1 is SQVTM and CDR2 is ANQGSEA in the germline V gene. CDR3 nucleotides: TGCAGCGTGGGGGACAGGTGGAATCAGCCCCAGCATTTT. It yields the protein CSVGDRWNQPQHF.

The CDR3 nucleotides read TGTGCCAGCAGCGTAGACCTAGCGGGAGATACCGGGGAGCTGTTTTTT. As protein: CASSVDLAGDTGELFF. The rearrangement uses TRBV9 and TRBJ2-2, with 10 bases aligning to TRBD2. Trimming at V came to 0 bases and at J to 5 bases, leaving 4 bases not matched to a gene. Germline-derived CDR1 and CDR2 are SGDLS and YYNGEE. The CDR3 is 16 amino acids.

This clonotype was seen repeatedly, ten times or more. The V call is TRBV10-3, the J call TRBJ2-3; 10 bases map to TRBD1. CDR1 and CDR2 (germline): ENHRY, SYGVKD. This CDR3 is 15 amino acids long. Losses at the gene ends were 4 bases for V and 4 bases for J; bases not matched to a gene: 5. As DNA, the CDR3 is TGTGCCATCAGTGGACCGGGACAGGGGTCAGATACGCAGTATTTT. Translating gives CAISGPGQGSDTQYF.

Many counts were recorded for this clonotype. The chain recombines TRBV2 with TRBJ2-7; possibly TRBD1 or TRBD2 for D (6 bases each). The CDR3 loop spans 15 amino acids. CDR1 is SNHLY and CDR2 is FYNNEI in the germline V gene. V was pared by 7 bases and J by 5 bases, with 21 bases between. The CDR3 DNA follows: TGTGCCAGCAAGGAGGCGGGGACCGGGGGCCACGAGCAGTACTTC. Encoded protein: CASKEAGTGGHEQYF.

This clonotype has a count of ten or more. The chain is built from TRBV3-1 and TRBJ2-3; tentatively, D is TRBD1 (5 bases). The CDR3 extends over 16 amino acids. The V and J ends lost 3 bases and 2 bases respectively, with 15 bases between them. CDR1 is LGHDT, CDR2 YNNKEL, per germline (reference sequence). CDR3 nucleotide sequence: TGTGCCAGCAGCCACCCCTCGGCAGGGCCCACAGATACGCAGTATTTT. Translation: CASSHPSAGPTDTQYF.

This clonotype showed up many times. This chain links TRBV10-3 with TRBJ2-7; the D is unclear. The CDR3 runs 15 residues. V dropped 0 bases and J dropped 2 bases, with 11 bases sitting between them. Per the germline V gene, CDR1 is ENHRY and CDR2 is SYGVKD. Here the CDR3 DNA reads TGTGCCATCAGTGAGTCGATATCCAGGACCTACGAGCAGTACTTC. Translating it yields CAISESISRTYEQYF.

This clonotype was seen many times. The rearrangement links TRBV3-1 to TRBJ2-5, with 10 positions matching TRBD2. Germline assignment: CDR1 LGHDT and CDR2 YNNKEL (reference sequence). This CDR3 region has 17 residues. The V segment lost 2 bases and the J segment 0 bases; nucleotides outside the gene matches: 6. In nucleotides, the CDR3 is TGTGCCAGCAGCCAAATTTCCAGCGGGAGGGACCAAGAGACCCAGTACTTC. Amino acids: CASSQISSGRDQETQYF.

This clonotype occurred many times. The CDR3 spells CASSLVPAGPTYEQYF. CDR3 DNA: TGTGCCAGCAGTTTAGTCCCAGCGGGACCTACCTACGAGCAGTACTTC. The rearrangement joins TRBV27 to TRBJ2-7; 7 bases agree with TRBD2. The CDR3 is made up of 16 amino acids. The germline gives CDR1 MNHEY, CDR2 SMNVEV (reference sequence). J lost 2 bases, V lost 2 bases, and 9 bases had no gene match.

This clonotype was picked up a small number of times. The CDR3 sequence is CAIKDRGGIDTGELFF. CDR3 DNA: TGTGCCATCAAGGACAGGGGAGGCATAGACACCGGGGAGCTGTTTTTT. V is TRBV10-3 and J is TRBJ2-2, with 9 bases aligning to TRBD1. J lost 3 bases, V lost 7 bases, and 9 bases had no gene match. Germline loops: CDR1 ENHRY, CDR2 SYGVKD. The CDR3 sequence is 16 residues long.

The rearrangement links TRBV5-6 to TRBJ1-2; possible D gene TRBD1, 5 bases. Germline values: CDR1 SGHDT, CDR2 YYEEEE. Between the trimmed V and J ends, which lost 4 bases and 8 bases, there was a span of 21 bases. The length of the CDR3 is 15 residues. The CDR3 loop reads CASSPFGERGVGYTF. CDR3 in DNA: TGTGCCAGCAGCCCCTTTGGGGAGCGAGGGGTCGGCTACACCTTC. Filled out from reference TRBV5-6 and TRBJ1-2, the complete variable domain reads DAGVTQSPTHLIKTRGQQVTLRCSPKSGHDTVSWYQQALGQGPQFIFQYYEEEERQRGNFPDRFSGHQFPNYSSELNVNALLLGDSALYLCASSPFGERGVGYTFGSGTRLTVV.

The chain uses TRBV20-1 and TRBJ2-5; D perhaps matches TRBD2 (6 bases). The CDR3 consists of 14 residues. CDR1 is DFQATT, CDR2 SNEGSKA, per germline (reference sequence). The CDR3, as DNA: TGCAGCGCGCAGGGACCCCGGGGGTTAGAGACCCAGTACTTC. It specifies CSAQGPRGLETQYF.

The CDR3 sequence is CASSSQTGTGTRYGYTF. The CDR3 nucleotides read TGTGCCAGCAGCTCCCAGACCGGGACAGGGACTCGGTATGGCTACACCTTC. The genes are TRBV7-2 and TRBJ1-2, with 9 bases fitting TRBD1. CDR3 length: 17 residues. Germline values: CDR1 SGHTA, CDR2 FQGNSA. With 4 bases clipped from V and 5 bases from J, the junction kept 14 bases outside the gene matches.

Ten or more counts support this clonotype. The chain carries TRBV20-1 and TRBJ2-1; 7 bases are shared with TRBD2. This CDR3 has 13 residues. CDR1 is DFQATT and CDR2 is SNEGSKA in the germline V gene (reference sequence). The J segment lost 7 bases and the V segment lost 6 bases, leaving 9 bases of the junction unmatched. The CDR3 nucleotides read TGCAGTGCCACCGAGCGGGGCTGGAATGAGCAGTTCTTC. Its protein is CSATERGWNEQFF.

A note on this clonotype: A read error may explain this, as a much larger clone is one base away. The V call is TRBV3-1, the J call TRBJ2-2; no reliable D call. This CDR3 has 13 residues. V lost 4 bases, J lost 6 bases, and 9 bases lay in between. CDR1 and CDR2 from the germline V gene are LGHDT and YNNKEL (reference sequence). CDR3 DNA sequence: TGTGCCAGCAGCCGACCAGCTGCCGGGGAGCTGTTTTTT. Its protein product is CASSRPAAGELFF. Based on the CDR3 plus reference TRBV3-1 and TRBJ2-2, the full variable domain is DTAVSQTPKYLVTQMGNDKSIKCEQNLGHDTMYWYKQDSKKFLKIMFSYNNKELIINETVPNRFSPKSPDKAHLNLHINSLELGDSAVYFCASSRPAAGELFFGEGSRLTVL.

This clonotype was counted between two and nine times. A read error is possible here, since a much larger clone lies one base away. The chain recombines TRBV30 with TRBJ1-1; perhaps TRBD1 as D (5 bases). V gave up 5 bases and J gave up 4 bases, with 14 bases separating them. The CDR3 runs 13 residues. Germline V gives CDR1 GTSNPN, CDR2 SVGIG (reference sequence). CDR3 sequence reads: CAWGRGVGTEAFF. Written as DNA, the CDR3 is TGTGCCTGGGGTCGAGGGGTGGGCACTGAAGCTTTCTTT.

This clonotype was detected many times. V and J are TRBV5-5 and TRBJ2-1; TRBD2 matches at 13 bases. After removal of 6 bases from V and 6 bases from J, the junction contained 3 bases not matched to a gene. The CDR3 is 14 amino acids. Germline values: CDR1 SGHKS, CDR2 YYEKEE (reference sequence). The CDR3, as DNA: TGTGCCAGCAAGGGGACTAGCGGGACCAATGAGCAGTTCTTC. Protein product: CASKGTSGTNEQFF. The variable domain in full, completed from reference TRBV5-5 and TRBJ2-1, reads DAGVTQSPTHLIKTRGQQVTLRCSPISGHKSVSWYQQVLGQGPQFIFQYYEKEERGRGNFPDRFSARQFPNYSSELNVNALLLGDSALYLCASKGTSGTNEQFFGPGTRLTVL.

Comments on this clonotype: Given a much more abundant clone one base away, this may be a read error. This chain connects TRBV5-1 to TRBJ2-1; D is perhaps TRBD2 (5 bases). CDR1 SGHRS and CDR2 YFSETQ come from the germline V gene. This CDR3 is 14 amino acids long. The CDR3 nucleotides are TGCGCCAGCAGCTTGAACAGCGGTTCGGATGAGCAGCTCTTC. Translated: CASSLNSGSDEQLF.

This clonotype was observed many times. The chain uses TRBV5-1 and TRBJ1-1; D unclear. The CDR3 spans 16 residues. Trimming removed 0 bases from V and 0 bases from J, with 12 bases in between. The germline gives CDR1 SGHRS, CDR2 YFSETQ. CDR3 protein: CASSLASSAMNTEAFF. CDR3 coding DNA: TGCGCCAGCAGCTTGGCCTCCAGTGCCATGAACACTGAAGCTTTCTTT.

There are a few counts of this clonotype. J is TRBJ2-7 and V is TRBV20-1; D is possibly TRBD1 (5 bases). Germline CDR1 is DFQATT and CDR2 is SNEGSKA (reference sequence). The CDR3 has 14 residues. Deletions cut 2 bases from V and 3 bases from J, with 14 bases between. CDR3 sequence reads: CSARTGSKGYEQYF. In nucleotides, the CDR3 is TGCAGTGCTAGAACAGGTTCGAAGGGCTACGAGCAGTACTTC.

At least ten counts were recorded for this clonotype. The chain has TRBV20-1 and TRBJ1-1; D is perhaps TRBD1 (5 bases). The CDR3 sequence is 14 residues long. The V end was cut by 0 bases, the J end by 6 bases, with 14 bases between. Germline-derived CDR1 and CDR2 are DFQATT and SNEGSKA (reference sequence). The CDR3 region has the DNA TGCAGTGCTAGAGATCGGTCGGGACGATCTGAAGCTTTCTTT. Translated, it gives CSARDRSGRSEAFF.

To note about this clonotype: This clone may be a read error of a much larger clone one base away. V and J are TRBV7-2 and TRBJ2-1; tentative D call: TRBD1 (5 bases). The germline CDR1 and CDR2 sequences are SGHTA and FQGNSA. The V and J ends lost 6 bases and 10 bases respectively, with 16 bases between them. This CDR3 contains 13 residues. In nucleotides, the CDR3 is TGTGCCAGCAGACCCTTCGTAGGGGAAGAGCAGTTCTTC. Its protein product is CASRPFVGEEQFF.

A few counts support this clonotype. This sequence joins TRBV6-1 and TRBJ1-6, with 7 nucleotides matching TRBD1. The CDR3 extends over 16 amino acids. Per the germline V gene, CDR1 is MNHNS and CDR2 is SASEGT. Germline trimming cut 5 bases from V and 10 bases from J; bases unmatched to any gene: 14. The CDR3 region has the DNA TGTGCCAGCAGTTCTGACAGGGTAGTTTGGCGCTCACCCCTCCACTTT. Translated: CASSSDRVVWRSPLHF.

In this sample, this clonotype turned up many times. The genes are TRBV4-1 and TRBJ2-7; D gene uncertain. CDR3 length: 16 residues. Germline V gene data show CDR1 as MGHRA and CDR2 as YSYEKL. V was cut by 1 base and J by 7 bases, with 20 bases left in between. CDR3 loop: CASSQVGHTILGEQYF. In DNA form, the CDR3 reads TGCGCCAGCAGCCAAGTTGGTCATACCATATTAGGTGAGCAGTACTTC.

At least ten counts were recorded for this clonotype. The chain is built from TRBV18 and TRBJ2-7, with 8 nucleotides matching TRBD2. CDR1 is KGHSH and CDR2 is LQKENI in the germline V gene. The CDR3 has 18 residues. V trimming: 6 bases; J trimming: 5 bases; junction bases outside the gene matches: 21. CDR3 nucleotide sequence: TGTGCCAGCTCCTCCCTCCCCAGCGGGGGTTCTCTCCTGAACGAGCAGTACTTC. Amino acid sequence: CASSSLPSGGSLLNEQYF.

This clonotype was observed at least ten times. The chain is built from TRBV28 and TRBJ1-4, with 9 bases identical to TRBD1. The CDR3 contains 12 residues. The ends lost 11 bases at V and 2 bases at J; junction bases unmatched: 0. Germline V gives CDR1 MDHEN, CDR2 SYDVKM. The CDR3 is CAGQGTNEKLFF. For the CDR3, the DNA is TGTGCCGGACAGGGGACTAATGAAAAACTGTTTTTT.

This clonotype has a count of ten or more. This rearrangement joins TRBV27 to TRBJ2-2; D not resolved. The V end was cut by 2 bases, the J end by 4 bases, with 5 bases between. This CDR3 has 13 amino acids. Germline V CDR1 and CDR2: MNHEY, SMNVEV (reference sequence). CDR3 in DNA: TGTGCCAGCAGTTTACCCATCACCGGGGAGCTGTTTTTT. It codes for CASSLPITGELFF.

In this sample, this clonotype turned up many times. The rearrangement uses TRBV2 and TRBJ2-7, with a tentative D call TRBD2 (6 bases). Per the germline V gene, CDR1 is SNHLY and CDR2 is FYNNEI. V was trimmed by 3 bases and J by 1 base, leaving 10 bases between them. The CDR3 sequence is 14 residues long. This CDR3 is CASSEEGQSYEQYF. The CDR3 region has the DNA TGTGCCAGCAGTGAGGAGGGCCAGTCCTACGAGCAGTACTTC. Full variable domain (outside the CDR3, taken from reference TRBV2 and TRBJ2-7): EPEVTQTPSHQVTQMGQEVILRCVPISNHLYFYWYRQILGQKVEFLVSFYNNEISEKSEIFDDQFSVERPDGSNFTLKIRSTKLEDSAMYFCASSEEGQSYEQYFGPGTRLTVT.